The source of this T cell receptor beta chain is a study of metastatic and nonmetastatic thyroid tumors. Treatment of any kind had been given to no patient before thyroid surgery. TCRdb re-called clones from the PCR reads using MiXCR. The table shows under 50,000 clones, with about 19% occurring only once. By share of the sample, this clone is medium-sized. This receptor was taken from a female donor with papillary thyroid cancer or a benign thyroid nodule (not recorded which). Some clones in this sample may be carry-over from other donors' samples. Sequencing input: tumor tissue.

CDR3 protein: CASSSRRLALRADTQYF. CDR3 bases: TGTGCCAGCAGTTCGCGGCGACTAGCACTTCGCGCAGATACGCAGTATTTT. The chain joins TRBV6-2 or TRBV6-3 to TRBJ2-3, with 7 nucleotides matching TRBD2. Looked up from germline, CDR1 is MNHEY and CDR2 is SVGEGT. V was clipped by 4 bases and J by 4 bases; unmatched bases: 14. The CDR3 has 17 amino acids.